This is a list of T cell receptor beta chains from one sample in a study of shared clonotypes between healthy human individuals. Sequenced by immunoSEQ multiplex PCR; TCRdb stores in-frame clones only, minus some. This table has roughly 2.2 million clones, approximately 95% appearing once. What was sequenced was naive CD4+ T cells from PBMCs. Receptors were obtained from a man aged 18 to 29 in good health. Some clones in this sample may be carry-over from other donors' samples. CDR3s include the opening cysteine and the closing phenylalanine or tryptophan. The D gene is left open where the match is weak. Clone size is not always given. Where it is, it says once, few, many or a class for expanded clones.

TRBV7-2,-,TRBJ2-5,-,CASSRDRSGPRTQYF,TGTGCCAGCAGCCGAGATAGAAGCGGACCCCGGACCCAGTACTTC
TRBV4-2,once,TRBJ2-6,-,CASSQEGALSSGANVLTF,TGTGCCAGCAGCCAAGAGGGGGCGTTATCCTCTGGGGCCAACGTCCTGACTTTC
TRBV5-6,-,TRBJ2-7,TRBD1,CASSWGQGGRQYF,TGTGCCAGCAGCTGGGGACAGGGAGGCAGGCAGTACTTC
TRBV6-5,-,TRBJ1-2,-,CASSYSANLYGYTF,TGTGCCAGCAGTTACTCGGCGAACCTCTATGGCTACACCTTC
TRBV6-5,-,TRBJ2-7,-,CASTRGSSYEQYF,TGTGCCAGCACCCGAGGATCTTCCTACGAGCAGTACTTC
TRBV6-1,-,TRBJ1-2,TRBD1,CASSSRGASYGYTF,TGTGCCAGCAGTTCCAGGGGGGCGTCCTATGGCTACACCTTC
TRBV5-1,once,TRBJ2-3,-,CASSLSAVRDTQYF,TGCGCCAGCAGCTTGTCAGCGGTGCGTGATACGCAGTATTTT
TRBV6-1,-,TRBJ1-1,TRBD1,CASSERTGANTEAFF,TGTGCCAGCAGTGAAAGGACAGGGGCTAACACTGAAGCTTTCTTT
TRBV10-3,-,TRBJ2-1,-,CAISDSGNPYNEQFF,TGTGCCATCAGTGATTCCGGGAATCCTTACAATGAGCAGTTCTTC
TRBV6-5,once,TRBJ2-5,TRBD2,CASTGTSRPRTQYF,TGTGCCAGCACCGGGACTAGCAGGCCGCGGACCCAGTACTTC
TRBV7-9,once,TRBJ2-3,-,CASSQSSGVDTQYF,TGTGCCAGCAGCCAATCCTCGGGGGTAGATACGCAGTATTTT
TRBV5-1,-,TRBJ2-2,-,CASSLDYQGELFF,TGCGCCAGCAGCCTTGACTACCAGGGGGAGCTGTTTTTT
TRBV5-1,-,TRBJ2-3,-,CASSLSGWSDTQYF,TGCGCCAGCAGCTTGTCGGGTTGGTCAGATACGCAGTATTTT
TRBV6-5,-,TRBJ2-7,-,CASSFRGEQYF,TGTGCCAGCAGTTTTCGGGGCGAGCAGTACTTC
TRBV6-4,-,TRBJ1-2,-,CASSESGTSSYGYTF,TGTGCCAGCAGTGAAAGTGGGACCTCGAGTTATGGCTACACCTTC
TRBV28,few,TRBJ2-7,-,CASSFWAAPSYEQYF,TGTGCCAGCAGTTTCTGGGCAGCCCCCTCCTACGAGCAGTACTTC
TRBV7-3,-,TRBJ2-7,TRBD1,CASSSGQGAVSVYEQYF,TGTGCCAGCAGCTCCGGACAGGGGGCTGTCTCGGTCTACGAGCAGTACTTC
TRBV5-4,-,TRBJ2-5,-,CASTRPGVQETQYF,TGTGCCAGCACCCGGCCAGGGGTCCAAGAGACCCAGTACTTC
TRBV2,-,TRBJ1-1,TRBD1,CASSLNMGRQGGTEAFF,TGTGCCAGCAGTCTTAATATGGGAAGACAGGGGGGCACTGAAGCTTTCTTT
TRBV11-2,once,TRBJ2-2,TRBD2,CASSPRLAGAAGELFF,TGTGCCAGCAGCCCCCGACTAGCGGGAGCCGCCGGGGAGCTGTTTTTT
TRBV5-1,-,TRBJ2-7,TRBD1,CASRGQGASYEQYF,TGCGCCAGCCGGGGACAGGGGGCCTCCTACGAGCAGTACTTC
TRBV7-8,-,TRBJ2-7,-,CASRKGRDAWSYEQYF,TGTGCCAGCAGGAAGGGACGTGACGCGTGGTCCTACGAGCAGTACTTC
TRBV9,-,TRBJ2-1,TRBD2,CASSVSGSLYNEQFF,TGTGCCAGCAGCGTTAGCGGGAGTCTTTACAATGAGCAGTTCTTC
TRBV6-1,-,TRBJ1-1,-,CASFKHGEAFF,TGTGCCAGCTTCAAGCACGGTGAAGCTTTCTTT
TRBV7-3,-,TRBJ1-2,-,CASSLRRRGQNYGYTF,TGTGCCAGCAGCTTAAGGCGCCGGGGGCAGAACTATGGCTACACCTTC
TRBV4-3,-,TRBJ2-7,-,CASSHSIQGGLRYEQYF,TGCGCCAGCAGCCACTCAATACAGGGTGGGCTAAGGTACGAGCAGTACTTC
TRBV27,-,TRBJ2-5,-,CASSLSTVRAGRYQETQYF,TGTGCCAGCAGTTTATCGACCGTACGCGCAGGGCGGTACCAAGAGACCCAGTACTTC
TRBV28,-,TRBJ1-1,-,CASSRLGTLGAFF,TGTGCCAGCAGCCGATTGGGGACCCTAGGGGCTTTCTTT
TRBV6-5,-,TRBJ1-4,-,CASSYSARDTRGKLFF,TGTGCCAGCAGTTACTCTGCTCGGGACACCCGGGGAAAACTGTTTTTT
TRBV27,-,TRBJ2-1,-,CASRDAAYNEQFF,TGTGCCAGCCGGGACGCAGCCTACAATGAGCAGTTCTTC
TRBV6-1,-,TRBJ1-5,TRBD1,CASSVTGTGGGSNQPQHF,TGTGCCAGCAGTGTAACTGGGACAGGGGGAGGGAGCAATCAGCCCCAGCATTTT
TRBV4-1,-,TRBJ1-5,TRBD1,CASSHGTGFNQPQHF,TGCGCCAGCAGCCATGGGACAGGGTTCAATCAGCCCCAGCATTTT
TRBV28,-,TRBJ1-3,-,CASTLPTGSGNTIYF,TGTGCCAGCACTCTACCCACAGGATCAGGAAACACCATATATTTT
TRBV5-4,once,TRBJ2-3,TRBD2,CASSPRGSLSTDTQYF,TGTGCCAGCAGCCCGCGCGGGAGCTTAAGCACAGATACGCAGTATTTT
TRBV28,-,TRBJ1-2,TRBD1,CASSSPTPRTGGSGYTF,TGTGCCAGCAGTAGCCCCACCCCCCGGACAGGGGGCTCTGGCTACACCTTC
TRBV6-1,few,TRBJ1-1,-,CASSELAGSTEAFF,TGTGCCAGCAGTGAACTAGCGGGGAGCACTGAAGCTTTCTTT
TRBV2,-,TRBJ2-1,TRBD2,CASSGESGRGDEQFF,TGTGCCAGCAGTGGAGAGAGCGGGAGGGGCGATGAGCAGTTCTTC
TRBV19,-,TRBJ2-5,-,CASRFMATETQYF,TGTGCCAGTAGATTCATGGCAACTGAGACCCAGTACTTC
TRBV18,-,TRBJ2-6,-,CASSPVATQPSSGANVLTF,TGTGCCAGCTCACCAGTCGCGACCCAGCCTTCCTCTGGGGCCAACGTCCTGACTTTC
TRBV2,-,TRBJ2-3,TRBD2,CASSDTSGYTDTQYF,TGTGCCAGCAGTGATACTAGCGGATACACAGATACGCAGTATTTT
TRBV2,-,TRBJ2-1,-,CASSELTSGWRQFF,TGTGCCAGCAGTGAATTGACTAGTGGTTGGAGGCAGTTCTTC
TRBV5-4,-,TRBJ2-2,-,CASSREPMGTGELFF,TGTGCCAGCAGCCGTGAACCGATGGGAACCGGGGAGCTGTTTTTT
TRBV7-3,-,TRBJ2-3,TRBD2,CASSYTGTSGGLSTDTQYF,TGTGCCAGCAGCTATACCGGGACTAGCGGGGGGCTTAGCACAGATACGCAGTATTTT
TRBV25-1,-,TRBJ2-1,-,CASSEPDRNEQFF,TGTGCCAGCAGTGAGCCGGACCGAAATGAGCAGTTCTTC
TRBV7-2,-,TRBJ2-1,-,CASSLDISGSSYNEQFF,TGTGCCAGCAGCTTAGATATCAGTGGGTCCTCCTACAATGAGCAGTTCTTC